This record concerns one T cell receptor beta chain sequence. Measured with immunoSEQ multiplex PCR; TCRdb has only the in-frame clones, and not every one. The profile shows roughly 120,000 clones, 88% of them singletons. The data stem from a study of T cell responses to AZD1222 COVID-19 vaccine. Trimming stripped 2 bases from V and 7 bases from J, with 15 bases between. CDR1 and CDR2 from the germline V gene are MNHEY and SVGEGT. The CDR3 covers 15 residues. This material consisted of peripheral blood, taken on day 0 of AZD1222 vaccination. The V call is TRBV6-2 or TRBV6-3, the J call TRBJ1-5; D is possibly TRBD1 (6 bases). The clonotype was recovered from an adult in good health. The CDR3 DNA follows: TGTGCCAGCAGTTACAAGGGGGGGAGACGGCAGCCCCAGCATTTT. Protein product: CASSYKGGRRQPQHF.